The sequence of this T cell receptor (beta chain) was determined in a study of cytomegalovirus exposure and HLA in healthy donors. The study's findings and limits: Reportedly, cytomegalovirus status was diagnosed with high sensitivity and specificity. Most likely, a cluster of highly shared sequence variants arose as a sequencing artifact.

The PCR ran on 60 Vbeta and 13 Jbeta primers. The method was immunoSEQ multiplex PCR; TCRdb's version includes in-frame clones alone and lacks a portion of them. This table holds about 110,000 clones, 79% found once. The CDR3 covers 11 residues. V gave up 0 bases and J gave up 9 bases, with 9 bases separating them. The germline CDR1 and CDR2 sequences are GTSNPN and SVGIG (reference sequence). Concerning this clone: Its antigen remains unknown.

Sequencing was performed on PBMCs. The clonotype was recovered from a woman in her late teens or twenties in good health and CMV-seropositive. The J gene is TRBJ2-7, the V gene TRBV30, with D maybe TRBD1 (6 bases). CDR3 amino acids: CAWSVTGRQYF. The DNA of the CDR3 is TGTGCCTGGAGTGTAACAGGGAGGCAGTACTTC.